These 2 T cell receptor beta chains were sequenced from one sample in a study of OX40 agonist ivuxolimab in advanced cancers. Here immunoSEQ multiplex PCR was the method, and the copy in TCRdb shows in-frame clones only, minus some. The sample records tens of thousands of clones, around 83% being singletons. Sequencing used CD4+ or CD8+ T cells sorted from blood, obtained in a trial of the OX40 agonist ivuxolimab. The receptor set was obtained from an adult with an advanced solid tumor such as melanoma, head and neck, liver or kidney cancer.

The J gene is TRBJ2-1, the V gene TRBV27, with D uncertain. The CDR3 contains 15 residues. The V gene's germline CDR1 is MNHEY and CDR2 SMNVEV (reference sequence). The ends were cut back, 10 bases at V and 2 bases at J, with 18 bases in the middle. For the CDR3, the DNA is TGTGCCACCTCCTTGGTACCGGTCGCCTACAATGAGCAGTTCTTC. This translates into CATSLVPVAYNEQFF.

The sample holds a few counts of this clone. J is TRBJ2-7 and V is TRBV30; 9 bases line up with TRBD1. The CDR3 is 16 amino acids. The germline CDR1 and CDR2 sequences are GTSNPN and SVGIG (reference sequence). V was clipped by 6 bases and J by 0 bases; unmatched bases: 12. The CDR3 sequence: CACIRINRGLSYEQYF. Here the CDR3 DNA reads TGTGCCTGCATCCGTATAAACAGGGGGCTCTCCTACGAGCAGTACTTC.